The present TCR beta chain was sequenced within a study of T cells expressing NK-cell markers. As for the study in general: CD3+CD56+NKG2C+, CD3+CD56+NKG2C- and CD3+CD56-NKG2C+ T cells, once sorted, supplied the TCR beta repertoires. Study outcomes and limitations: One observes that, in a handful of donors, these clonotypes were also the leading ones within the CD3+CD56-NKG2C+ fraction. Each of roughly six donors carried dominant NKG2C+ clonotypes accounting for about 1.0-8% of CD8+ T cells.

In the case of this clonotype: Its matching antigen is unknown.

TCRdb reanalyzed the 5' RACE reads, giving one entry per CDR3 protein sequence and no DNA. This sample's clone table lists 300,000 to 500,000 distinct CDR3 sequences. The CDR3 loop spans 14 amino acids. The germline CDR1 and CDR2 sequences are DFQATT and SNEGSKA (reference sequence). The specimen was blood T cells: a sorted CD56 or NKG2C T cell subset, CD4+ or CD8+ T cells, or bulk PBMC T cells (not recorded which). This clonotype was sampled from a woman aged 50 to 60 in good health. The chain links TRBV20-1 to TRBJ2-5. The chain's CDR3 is CSASVRSNQETQYF.